This is a list of T cell receptor beta chains from one sample in a study of graft-versus-host responses after intestinal transplantation. Repertoires were generated with immunoSEQ multiplex PCR, while TCRdb's copy carries only in-frame clones and drops some. The top ten hold roughly 0.62% of the sample, which has approximately 49,000 clones, around 92% seen once. The antigens of these receptors remain unknown. Sequencing was performed on unstimulated CD4+ T cells sorted from spleen or lymph node cells, taken before transplant. The receptor source for this set is a human donor who was the organ donor for an intestinal transplant. The CDR3 runs from the conserved cysteine through the conserved F or W. D genes are given only for firm matches. Clone size is given for some rows only: seen once, a few or many times, or a class if the clone is expanded.

v_gene	j_gene	abundance	d_gene	CDR3nt	CDR3aa
TRBV1	TRBJ1-5	once	NA	TGCACCAGCTCGAACACCCCCTATTTT	CTSSNTPYF
TRBV5-1	TRBJ2-3	few	TRBD2	TGCGCCAGCCGCCTACGTACTAGCGGCAACACAGATACGCAGTATTTT	CASRLRTSGNTDTQYF
TRBV6-6	TRBJ1-3	few	NA	TGTGCCAGCAGTCCACAGTTATCTGGAAACACCATATATTTT	CASSPQLSGNTIYF
TRBV29-1	TRBJ2-5	NA	TRBD2	TGCAGCTCGAAAGGACTAGCGGAGACCCAGTACTTC	CSSKGLAETQYF
TRBV6-5	TRBJ2-5	NA	TRBD1	TGTGCCAGCAGTGGAATCAGGGGGCGCAGAGAGACCCAGTACTTC	CASSGIRGRRETQYF
TRBV6-5	TRBJ2-1	NA	TRBD1	TGTGCCGCCGGGACAGGGGTTTTTTATGAGCAGTTCTTC	CAAGTGVFYEQFF
TRBV18	TRBJ1-2	NA	NA	TGTGCCAGCTCACCATATGGGGCCCACTATGGCTACACCTTC	CASSPYGAHYGYTF
TRBV4-2	TRBJ2-3	NA	TRBD1	TGTGCCAGCAGCCAAGACGGGACAGGGTCCCCAGATACGCAGTATTTT	CASSQDGTGSPDTQYF
TRBV7-2	TRBJ2-2	NA	TRBD1	TGTGCCAGCAGCTTAGATTCGACAGGGGGAAACGGGGAGCTGTTTTTT	CASSLDSTGGNGELFF
TRBV4-2	TRBJ1-4	NA	TRBD1	TGTGCCAGCAGCCAAGATAGGCCAGGGGGCGGTGAAAAACTGTTTTTT	CASSQDRPGGGEKLFF
TRBV30	TRBJ2-7	NA	TRBD2	TGTGCCTGGAGAAGGACTAGCGGGATGACCGAGCAGTACTTC	CAWRRTSGMTEQYF
TRBV2	TRBJ2-5	NA	TRBD2	TGTGCCAGCAGAAATACTAGCGGGGGCTGGGAGACCCAGTACTTC	CASRNTSGGWETQYF
TRBV7-2	TRBJ2-7	NA	NA	TGTGCCAGCAGCATTAGCTACGAGCAGTACTTC	CASSISYEQYF
TRBV7-8	TRBJ2-3	NA	TRBD1	TGTGCCAGCAGACCCACAAACAGGGGTAATTCCGGCACAGATACGCAGTATTTT	CASRPTNRGNSGTDTQYF
TRBV30	TRBJ2-7	NA	NA	TGTGCCTGGAGAGCCTCCTACGAGCAGTACTTC	CAWRASYEQYF
TRBV2	TRBJ1-5	NA	NA	TGTGCCAGCAGTGCATCAGGGACTTCGGGGCCCCAGCATTTT	CASSASGTSGPQHF
TRBV28	TRBJ2-6	NA	TRBD2	TGTGCCAGCAGACCGGGGGGGACCGGGGCCAACGTCCTGACTTTC	CASRPGGTGANVLTF
TRBV28	TRBJ2-7	NA	TRBD1	TGTGCCAGCAGTTTGACAGGGCAATACTACGAGCAGTACTTC	CASSLTGQYYEQYF
TRBV4-2	TRBJ2-4	NA	NA	TGTGCCAGCAGCCAAGATTGGGGGCGGCTAGCCAAAAACATTCAGTACTTC	CASSQDWGRLAKNIQYF
TRBV29-1	TRBJ2-1	NA	NA	TGCAGCGTTGTGCAGGGGAACAATGAGCAGTTCTTC	CSVVQGNNEQFF
TRBV6-1	TRBJ2-1	NA	TRBD2	TGTGCCAGCAGTGAAGCGTCTAGCGGGGGGCTATACAATGAGCAGTTCTTC	CASSEASSGGLYNEQFF
TRBV28	TRBJ1-5	NA	NA	TGTGCCAGCAGTTGGCTCGTGGTGGCGCCGGGTCAGCCCCAGCATTTT	CASSWLVVAPGQPQHF
TRBV7-2	TRBJ2-7	once	NA	TGTGCCAGCAGCCCCAACCCAGGATTGAGGCAGTACTTC	CASSPNPGLRQYF